The rows below give T cell receptor beta chains drawn from one sample of a study of cytomegalovirus exposure and HLA in healthy donors. Some clones are missing from TCRdb's copy, which holds only in-frame ones; the method was immunoSEQ multiplex PCR. This sample has about 110,000 clones, with around 82% found just once. Specimen: PBMCs. The source is a young woman in good health and CMV-seronegative. Both conserved end residues are part of each CDR3. Fields, in order: D gene, clone size, V gene, J gene, CDR3 protein, CDR3 DNA. The D gene is left open where the match is weak. Clone size is stated in some rows and not others, as once, few, many or a class when expanded.

d_call: TRBD2; clone_size: -; v_call: TRBV9; j_call: TRBJ2-1; cdr3_aa: CASSVDSASGGLREQFF; cdr3_nt: TGTGCCAGCAGCGTAGATTCGGCTAGCGGGGGCCTTAGGGAGCAGTTCTTC
d_call: TRBD1; clone_size: -; v_call: TRBV27; j_call: TRBJ2-7; cdr3_aa: CASSGDRGYEQYF; cdr3_nt: TGTGCCAGCAGCGGGGACAGGGGTTACGAGCAGTACTTC
d_call: -; clone_size: -; v_call: TRBV5-4; j_call: TRBJ2-5; cdr3_aa: CASSSTRDIEEETQYF; cdr3_nt: TGTGCCAGCAGCTCTACTCGGGACATAGAAGAGGAGACCCAGTACTTC
d_call: -; clone_size: -; v_call: TRBV7-2; j_call: TRBJ1-1; cdr3_aa: CASSSPGSRSTEAFF; cdr3_nt: TGTGCCAGCAGCTCCCCCGGGAGCCGGAGCACTGAAGCTTTCTTT
d_call: TRBD2; clone_size: few; v_call: TRBV6-6; j_call: TRBJ2-1; cdr3_aa: CASSSTGGIDYNEQFF; cdr3_nt: TGTGCCAGCAGTTCCACGGGAGGTATTGACTACAATGAGCAGTTCTTC
d_call: -; clone_size: -; v_call: TRBV5-4; j_call: TRBJ2-7; cdr3_aa: CASSLDRTAGYEQYF; cdr3_nt: TGTGCCAGCAGCTTGGACAGAACAGCCGGCTACGAGCAGTACTTC
d_call: -; clone_size: -; v_call: TRBV27; j_call: TRBJ1-4; cdr3_aa: CASSYRATNEKLFF; cdr3_nt: TGTGCCAGCAGTTATAGAGCCACTAATGAAAAACTGTTTTTT
d_call: TRBD1; clone_size: -; v_call: TRBV19; j_call: TRBJ2-5; cdr3_aa: CASSDRARAQETQYF; cdr3_nt: TGTGCCAGTAGCGACAGGGCAAGGGCCCAAGAGACCCAGTACTTC
d_call: TRBD1; clone_size: -; v_call: TRBV30; j_call: TRBJ1-2; cdr3_aa: CAWTGSGGGYTF; cdr3_nt: TGTGCCTGGACTGGGTCAGGGGGAGGCTACACCTTC
d_call: TRBD1; clone_size: -; v_call: TRBV6-1; j_call: TRBJ1-1; cdr3_aa: CASREQGIPEAFF; cdr3_nt: TGTGCCAGCAGGGAACAGGGGATCCCTGAAGCTTTCTTT
d_call: TRBD2; clone_size: -; v_call: TRBV12-5; j_call: TRBJ2-3; cdr3_aa: CASGLSGGEGDTQYF; cdr3_nt: TGTGCTAGTGGACTTAGCGGGGGGGAAGGAGATACGCAGTATTTT
d_call: -; clone_size: -; v_call: TRBV19; j_call: TRBJ1-1; cdr3_aa: CASSRTENTEAFF; cdr3_nt: TGTGCCAGTAGTAGGACAGAGAACACTGAAGCTTTCTTT
d_call: -; clone_size: -; v_call: TRBV5-6; j_call: TRBJ1-4; cdr3_aa: CASSLDPAGKLFF; cdr3_nt: TGTGCCAGCAGCTTGGACCCGGCCGGGAAACTGTTTTTT
d_call: -; clone_size: -; v_call: TRBV9; j_call: TRBJ1-2; cdr3_aa: CASSPRVGTYYGYTF; cdr3_nt: TGTGCCAGCAGCCCCAGGGTGGGGACATACTATGGCTACACCTTC
d_call: -; clone_size: -; v_call: TRBV6-1; j_call: TRBJ1-1; cdr3_aa: CASSESDSPTEAFF; cdr3_nt: TGTGCCAGCAGTGAATCGGACAGCCCCACTGAAGCTTTCTTT
d_call: TRBD1; clone_size: -; v_call: TRBV5-1; j_call: TRBJ2-2; cdr3_aa: CASAPLTGTNTGELFF; cdr3_nt: TGCGCCAGCGCCCCGTTGACAGGGACGAACACCGGGGAGCTGTTTTTT
d_call: TRBD2; clone_size: -; v_call: TRBV2; j_call: TRBJ2-5; cdr3_aa: CASGQRGGLTQETQYF; cdr3_nt: TGTGCCAGCGGCCAGCGGGGGGGCCTCACCCAAGAGACCCAGTACTTC
d_call: -; clone_size: -; v_call: TRBV4-1; j_call: TRBJ2-3; cdr3_aa: CASSLRHEDLTDTQYF; cdr3_nt: TGCGCCAGCAGCCTAAGACACGAAGACCTCACAGATACGCAGTATTTT
d_call: TRBD1; clone_size: -; v_call: TRBV30; j_call: TRBJ1-5; cdr3_aa: CAWSKGQGNQPQHF; cdr3_nt: TGTGCCTGGAGTAAGGGACAGGGCAATCAGCCCCAGCATTTT
d_call: -; clone_size: -; v_call: TRBV9; j_call: TRBJ1-2; cdr3_aa: CASSVDGGVPGYTF; cdr3_nt: TGTGCCAGCAGCGTAGATGGGGGGGTCCCTGGCTACACCTTC
d_call: TRBD1; clone_size: -; v_call: TRBV7-8; j_call: TRBJ2-3; cdr3_aa: CASSLATGGTDTQYF; cdr3_nt: TGTGCCAGCAGCTTAGCTACAGGGGGCACAGATACGCAGTATTTT
d_call: -; clone_size: -; v_call: TRBV9; j_call: TRBJ2-5; cdr3_aa: CASSDPLGRDQYF; cdr3_nt: TGTGCCAGCAGCGACCCCCTCGGACGGGACCAGTACTTC
d_call: -; clone_size: -; v_call: TRBV19; j_call: TRBJ1-2; cdr3_aa: CASSFSTGSNYGYTF; cdr3_nt: TGTGCCAGTAGTTTCTCGACTGGGAGCAACTATGGCTACACCTTC
d_call: -; clone_size: -; v_call: TRBV7-6; j_call: TRBJ2-2; cdr3_aa: CASSRGLTGELFF; cdr3_nt: TGTGCCAGCAGCCGTGGACTAACAGGGGAGCTGTTTTTT